Shown below are 24 T cell receptor beta chains from a single sample sequenced in a study of long-term antiretroviral therapy in people with HIV. Version v3.0 of the immunoSEQ assay ran at survey level. Here immunoSEQ multiplex PCR was the method, and the copy in TCRdb shows in-frame clones only, minus some. There are roughly 38,000 clones in the sample; roughly 80% occur only once, and approximately 5.5% lies in the top ten. The source material was unsorted PBMCs, sampled 3.4 years after starting antiretroviral therapy. The receptor source for this set is a man younger than 40 with HIV.

This clone was recorded only once. The chain employs TRBV7-2 and TRBJ2-7; D perhaps matches TRBD2 (5 bases). V was shortened by 2 bases and J by 0 bases, with 5 bases between the two germline ends. The CDR3 has 13 amino acids. In germline, CDR1 is SGHTA, CDR2 FQGNSA. CDR3 residues: CASSLLASYEQYF. The CDR3 DNA reads as TGTGCCAGCAGCTTACTAGCCTCCTACGAGCAGTACTTC.

A few counts support this clone. This sequence joins TRBV19 and TRBJ1-1; D might be TRBD1 (5 bases). The CDR3 sequence is 14 residues long. The ends were cut back, 4 bases at V and 5 bases at J, with 14 bases in the middle. CDR1 and CDR2 from the germline V gene are LNHDA and SQIVND (reference sequence). The CDR3 DNA sequence: TGTGCCAGTAGTACCCCGACCTGGGGGACTGAAGCTTTCTTT. This sequence encodes CASSTPTWGTEAFF.

The genes are TRBV4-3 and TRBJ2-1, with no clear D. The V end was cut by 0 bases, the J end by 0 bases, with 9 bases between. This CDR3 is built from 16 residues. CDR1 is LGHNA and CDR2 is YSLEER in the germline V gene. The DNA of the CDR3 is TGCGCCAGCAGCCAAGATTGGCGGAGCTCCTACAATGAGCAGTTCTTC. Residues: CASSQDWRSSYNEQFF.

The rearrangement joins TRBV27 to TRBJ2-4; D is unclear. This CDR3 spans 13 amino acids. Germline-derived CDR1 and CDR2 are MNHEY and SMNVEV (reference sequence). Deletions cut 8 bases from V and 4 bases from J, with 12 bases between. CDR3 protein: CASPRWLKNIQYF. The CDR3 nucleotides are TGTGCCAGCCCCCGATGGCTGAAAAACATTCAGTACTTC.

This chain links TRBV9 with TRBJ2-1; 7 bases fit TRBD2. The J segment lost 2 bases and the V segment lost 4 bases, leaving 9 bases of the junction unmatched. The CDR3 runs to 16 residues. Germline CDR1 reads SGDLS; CDR2 reads YYNGEE. The CDR3 nucleotides are TGTGCCAGCAGCCCGCCTAGCGGAGAAGCCTACAATGAGCAGTTCTTC. This sequence encodes CASSPPSGEAYNEQFF. Full variable domain (rest looked up from reference TRBV9 and TRBJ2-1): DSGVTQTPKHLITATGQRVTLRCSPRSGDLSVYWYQQSLDQGLQFLIQYYNGEERAKGNILERFSAQQFPDLHSELNLSSLELGDSALYFCASSPPSGEAYNEQFFGPGTRLTVL.

A single count supports this clone. V and J are TRBV5-1 and TRBJ2-2; 10 bases agree with TRBD1. CDR3 length equals 15 residues. Germline CDR1 and CDR2: SGHRS and YFSETQ. V shed 4 bases and J 2 bases; nucleotides not matched to a gene: 2. CDR3 region: CASSTTGGNTGELFF. The CDR3 DNA follows: TGCGCCAGCAGCACGACAGGGGGCAACACCGGGGAGCTGTTTTTT.

The chain joins TRBV7-9 to TRBJ2-5; the match to TRBD2 covers 10 bases. CDR3 size: 16 residues. V was pared by 5 bases and J by 10 bases, with 16 bases of the junction left unmatched. Germline CDR1 is SEHNR and CDR2 is FQNEAQ (reference sequence). Written as DNA, the CDR3 is TGTGCCAGCAGCACGATGATACTAGCGGGAAGGGCCATCCAGTACTTC. Amino acid sequence: CASSTMILAGRAIQYF.

Only one count was recorded for this clone. This chain links TRBV5-5 with TRBJ2-3; D is perhaps TRBD1 or TRBD2 (11 bases each). Deletions cut 1 base from V and 0 bases from J, with 24 bases between. Germline CDR1 and CDR2: SGHKS and YYEKEE (reference sequence). The CDR3 contains 20 residues. The CDR3: CASSLTGTGGLAASTDTQYF. DNA for the CDR3: TGTGCCAGCAGCTTGACCGGGACAGGGGGACTAGCGGCTAGCACAGATACGCAGTATTTT. The full variable domain, in which reference TRBV5-5 and TRBJ2-3 provide the parts outside the CDR3, is DAGVTQSPTHLIKTRGQQVTLRCSPISGHKSVSWYQQVLGQGPQFIFQYYEKEERGRGNFPDRFSARQFPNYSSELNVNALLLGDSALYLCASSLTGTGGLAASTDTQYFGPGTRLTVL.

The chain has TRBV7-8 and TRBJ2-5; D possibly matches TRBD1 or TRBD2 (6 bases each). The CDR3 runs 17 residues. CDR1 is SGHVS and CDR2 is FQNEAQ in the germline V gene. Deletions cut 5 bases from V and 4 bases from J, with 23 bases between. CDR3 DNA: TGTGCCAGCAGCCCCATTCCCGGGGGCGGGATACGAGAGACCCAGTACTTC. Its protein product is CASSPIPGGGIRETQYF. The variable domain in full, completed from reference TRBV7-8 and TRBJ2-5, reads GAGVSQSPRYKVAKRGQDVALRCDPISGHVSLFWYQQALGQGPEFLTYFQNEAQLDKSGLPSDRFFAERPEGSVSTLKIQRTQQEDSAVYLCASSPIPGGGIRETQYFGPGTRLLVL.

The chain combines TRBV27 with TRBJ2-5; D gene ambiguous. The CDR3 has 14 residues. CDR1 and CDR2 from the germline V gene are MNHEY and SMNVEV (reference sequence). V dropped 3 bases and J dropped 5 bases, with 13 bases sitting between them. The CDR3 loop is CASSFRSWVETQYF. In DNA form, the CDR3 reads TGTGCCAGCAGTTTTAGGTCCTGGGTTGAGACCCAGTACTTC.

The chain combines TRBV7-2 with TRBJ2-7; the match to TRBD1 covers 7 bases. The V gene end was trimmed by 5 bases and the J gene end by 2 bases; junction bases not matched to a gene: 6. The germline gives CDR1 SGHTA, CDR2 FQGNSA. The CDR3 totals 14 residues. Here the CDR3 DNA reads TGTGCCAGCAGCCTAAGGGACAGTCCCTACGAGCAGTACTTC. It encodes CASSLRDSPYEQYF.

V usage is TRBV7-9 and J usage is TRBJ1-1; possibly TRBD1 for D (5 bases). Trimming removed 5 bases from V and 1 base from J, with 8 bases in between. Germline-derived CDR1 and CDR2 are SEHNR and FQNEAQ (reference sequence). This CDR3 is built from 13 residues. The CDR3 coding sequence is TGTGCCAGCAGCAAAACAGGGAACACTGAAGCTTTCTTT. Translated: CASSKTGNTEAFF.

This sequence joins TRBV5-1 and TRBJ2-3; 7 bases map to TRBD1. The CDR3 consists of 16 residues. Trimming at V came to 4 bases and at J to 0 bases, leaving 8 bases not matched to a gene. The germline V gene encodes CDR1 SGHRS and CDR2 YFSETQ. The CDR3 loop reads CASSQETGVSTDTQYF. The CDR3, as DNA: TGCGCCAGCAGCCAAGAAACAGGGGTTAGCACAGATACGCAGTATTTT.

The V gene is TRBV29-1, the J gene TRBJ2-7; D call uncertain. The CDR3 runs 11 residues. Germline V gene sequence: CDR1 SQVTM, CDR2 ANQGSEA. Trimming took off 4 bases at V and 7 bases at J, with 11 bases between the two ends. The CDR3, as DNA: TGCAGCGTTGTACTGAGAGGTGAGCAGTACTTC. It is translated as CSVVLRGEQYF.

The chain links TRBV7-2 to TRBJ1-1; D ambiguous. The germline CDR1 and CDR2 sequences are SGHTA and FQGNSA. Trimming left V 3 bases short and J 1 base short, with 6 bases between. The CDR3 runs to 13 residues. This chain's CDR3 is CASSFSGNTEAFF. DNA for the CDR3: TGTGCCAGCAGCTTTTCAGGGAACACTGAAGCTTTCTTT.

CDR3 loop: CASTDRVSGANVLTF. Written as DNA, the CDR3 is TGTGCCAGCACCGACAGGGTCTCTGGGGCCAACGTCCTGACTTTC. The chain is built from TRBV5-4 and TRBJ2-6; TRBD1 agrees at 7 bases. This CDR3 has 15 residues. Germline assignment: CDR1 SGHNT and CDR2 YYREEE (reference sequence). Trimming took 6 bases from V and 0 from J; bases not matched to a gene: 3.

This clone was seen once. A junction boundary mismatches the germline segment, possibly from a read error. This chain connects TRBV6-5 to TRBJ2-1, with D possibly being TRBD1 (6 bases). The germline gives CDR1 MNHEY, CDR2 SVGAGI. The CDR3 covers 12 residues. CDR3: CASSRGQGQMIF. The CDR3 region has the DNA TGTGCCAGCAGTCGGGGACAAGGCCAAATGATCTTC.

This chain connects TRBV7-9 to TRBJ2-1; D might be TRBD1 (5 bases). There are 14 residues in the CDR3. Trimming took 4 bases from V and 7 from J, leaving 14 bases between them. Germline V CDR1 and CDR2: SEHNR, FQNEAQ (reference sequence). CDR3 sequence reads: CASSYTTEANEQFF. CDR3 DNA sequence: TGTGCCAGCAGCTATACGACAGAGGCTAATGAGCAGTTCTTC.

V usage is TRBV18 and J usage is TRBJ1-5; D may be TRBD1 (5 bases). V was clipped by 8 bases and J by 2 bases, with 7 bases between them. CDR1 and CDR2 (germline): KGHSH, LQKENI. The CDR3 sequence is 12 residues long. The CDR3 region has the DNA TGTGCCAGCGCACAGGGCAATCAGCCCCAGCATTTT. Translation gives CASAQGNQPQHF.

J is TRBJ2-2 and V is TRBV29-1; tentative D call: TRBD2 (6 bases). V shed 5 bases and J shed 4 bases, with 11 bases lying between them. The CDR3 has 13 residues. The germline gives CDR1 SQVTM, CDR2 ANQGSEA. This CDR3 is CSVRRAGTGELFF. CDR3 in DNA: TGCAGCGTTCGGAGGGCAGGCACCGGGGAGCTGTTTTTT.

This sequence joins TRBV7-8 and TRBJ1-1; TRBD1 matches 8 bases. Germline CDR1 is SGHVS and CDR2 is FQNEAQ. This CDR3 is built from 13 residues. J gave up 2 bases and V 7 bases, and 3 bases lay outside the gene matches. CDR3 sequence (DNA): TGTGCCAGCACGGGACAGGTCAACACTGAAGCTTTCTTT. This sequence encodes CASTGQVNTEAFF.

The rearrangement uses TRBV27 and TRBJ2-1, with 11 bases lining up with TRBD2. The CDR3 is 15 amino acids. V shed 8 bases and J 7 bases; nucleotides not matched to a gene: 10. From germline, CDR1 is MNHEY and CDR2 SMNVEV (reference sequence). CDR3 sequence (DNA): TGTGCCAGCGCCATCACACTAGCGGGAGTTAATGAGCAGTTCTTC. Residues: CASAITLAGVNEQFF.

The chain recombines TRBV29-1 with TRBJ2-6; D tentatively fits TRBD1 or TRBD2 (5 bases each). Trimming removed 4 bases from V and 4 bases from J, with 8 bases in between. Germline V gene data show CDR1 as SQVTM and CDR2 as ANQGSEA. The CDR3 is 13 amino acids. The CDR3 DNA reads TGCAGCGTTGGAGGGGTCGGGGCCAACGTCCTGACTTTC. It encodes CSVGGVGANVLTF.

Written as DNA, the CDR3 is TGTGCCAGCAGCTTACGTTTAGACCGGGACAGGGTAAACACCTTC. Protein sequence: CASSLRLDRDRVNTF. This chain connects TRBV7-2 to TRBJ1-2; the match to TRBD1 covers 9 bases. The CDR3 loop spans 15 amino acids. The V gene's germline CDR1 is SGHTA and CDR2 FQGNSA. V was pared by 2 bases and J by 12 bases, with 13 bases of the junction left unmatched.